One sample yielded the 18 T cell receptor beta chains listed below, sequenced in a study of CD4 T cells in relation to SARS-CoV-2 and coronaviruses. CD4+ T cells from unexposed donors were obtained before the COVID-19 pandemic (2011-2018). The cells were cultured for under 13 days before CD4+ T cells were isolated. No antigens are known for them. Only in-frame clones appear in the TCRdb table, and some are missing; sequencing was by immunoSEQ multiplex PCR. This table has more than 15,000 clones, approximately 78% appearing once. Sequenced: CD4+ T cells from PBMCs, cultured in vitro. These receptors all stem from a human donor in good health.

The chain combines TRBV6-5 with TRBJ2-2; D may be TRBD1 or TRBD2 (6 bases each). Trimming stripped 9 bases from V and 6 bases from J, with 17 bases between. The CDR3 totals 14 residues. The germline V gene encodes CDR1 MNHEY and CDR2 SVGAGI. The CDR3 is CARRLTRGAGELFF. CDR3 bases: TGTGCCAGGAGATTGACTAGGGGGGCCGGGGAGCTGTTTTTT.

V and J are TRBV28 and TRBJ2-3; D not resolved. V was cut by 6 bases and J by 1 base, with 20 bases left in between. The CDR3 is made up of 17 amino acids. CDR1 and CDR2 from the germline V gene are MDHEN and SYDVKM. This chain's CDR3 is CASSTLFIGWGTDTQYF. The CDR3 DNA sequence: TGTGCCAGCAGCACCTTATTCATAGGGTGGGGCACAGATACGCAGTATTTT.

In DNA, the CDR3 is TGTGCCAGTAGTCCGGGACCACTTCTCCAAGAGACCCAGTACTTC. Translating it yields CASSPGPLLQETQYF. This chain links TRBV19 with TRBJ2-5; D assignment may be TRBD1 or TRBD2 (5 bases each). Germline V gene sequence: CDR1 LNHDA, CDR2 SQIVND (reference sequence). The CDR3 loop spans 15 amino acids. V was pared by 5 bases and J by 1 base, with 14 bases between.

V gene TRBV6-1 combines with J gene TRBJ1-2; a possible D gene is TRBD1 (5 bases). Germline V gene sequence: CDR1 MNHNS, CDR2 SASEGT. V gave up 4 bases and J gave up 0 bases, with 15 bases separating them. The CDR3 spans 16 residues. CDR3 in DNA: TGTGCCAGCAGTGGGAGAAGAGGGACGGCTAACTATGGCTACACCTTC. It specifies CASSGRRGTANYGYTF.

This clone was seen once. The rearrangement joins TRBV5-4 to TRBJ2-3; D is uncertain. Trimming removed 4 bases at V and 2 bases at J, with 17 bases between. This CDR3 region has 16 residues. Germline V gene lookup returns CDR1 SGHNT and CDR2 YYREEE (reference sequence). CDR3 bases: TGTGCCAGCAGCGCGGCAGGAGCATTGTACACAGATACGCAGTATTTT. It is translated as CASSAAGALYTDTQYF.

The gene calls are TRBV11-2 and TRBJ2-2; D may match TRBD1 or TRBD2 (5 bases each). CDR1 SGHAT and CDR2 FQNNGV come from the germline V gene. The CDR3 covers 14 residues. Trimming removed 5 bases from V and 3 bases from J, with 10 bases in between. DNA for the CDR3: TGTGCCAGCAGCCCTGAGGGACACACCGGGGAGCTGTTTTTT. It encodes CASSPEGHTGELFF.

The chain couples TRBV6-2 or TRBV6-3 to TRBJ1-4; D gene uncertain. Germline-derived CDR1 and CDR2 are MNHEY and SVGEGT. Trimming shortened V by 2 bases and J by 15 bases, and 13 bases separated the two germline ends. CDR3 length equals 12 residues. In DNA, the CDR3 is TGTGCCAGCAGTTACGAGGAGAGAAGGTTGTTTTTT. Its translation is CASSYEERRLFF.

The count of this clone is one. The V call is TRBV19, the J call TRBJ2-2; 13 positions agree with TRBD2. V lost 7 bases to trimming and J lost 7 bases; unmatched junction nucleotides: 12. This CDR3 is built from 17 residues. Germline CDR1 is LNHDA and CDR2 is SQIVND (reference sequence). This CDR3 is CASNQLGRLAGGGELFF. CDR3 DNA: TGTGCCAGTAACCAGCTGGGAAGACTAGCGGGAGGCGGGGAGCTGTTTTTT.

In its sample, this clone was seen once. The J gene is TRBJ2-2, the V gene TRBV5-4, with 8 bases that match TRBD1. The ends lost 5 bases at V and 4 bases at J; junction bases unmatched: 16. Per the germline V gene, CDR1 is SGHNT and CDR2 is YYREEE (reference sequence). This CDR3 has 18 amino acids. The CDR3 region has the DNA TGTGCCAGCAGGTTGACCTTCCCGTGGGACAGGAGCACCGGGGAGCTGTTTTTT. It yields the protein CASRLTFPWDRSTGELFF.

V usage is TRBV7-2 and J usage is TRBJ2-1; no clear D gene. V gave up 5 bases and J gave up 5 bases, with 13 bases separating them. Germline V lookup: CDR1 SGHTA, CDR2 FQGNSA. CDR3 length: 14 amino acids. This CDR3 is CASSLLTRNNEQFF. The CDR3, as DNA: TGTGCCAGCAGCCTTTTGACCCGAAACAATGAGCAGTTCTTC.

The chain carries TRBV20-1 and TRBJ2-1; the match to TRBD2 covers 9 bases. The CDR3 runs to 15 residues. The V and J ends lost 3 bases and 1 base, in that order; junction bases with no gene match: 4. The germline gives CDR1 DFQATT, CDR2 SNEGSKA (reference sequence). CDR3 in DNA: TGCAGTGCTAGTAGGCTAGCGGGATCCTACAATGAGCAGTTCTTC. Translating it yields CSASRLAGSYNEQFF.

V gene TRBV5-1 combines with J gene TRBJ1-4, with D tentatively TRBD1 (5 bases). V was trimmed by 7 bases and J by 5 bases, leaving 18 bases between them. The CDR3 is 15 amino acids. Germline-derived CDR1 and CDR2 are SGHRS and YFSETQ. CDR3 bases: TGCGCCAGCGCTCACGACTCGGGGGGAAATGAAAAACTGTTTTTT. Protein product: CASAHDSGGNEKLFF.

V usage is TRBV5-1 and J usage is TRBJ2-7; 8 bases map to TRBD1. The CDR3 length is 14 residues. V trimming: 0 bases; J trimming: 4 bases; junction bases outside the gene matches: 3. Per the germline V gene, CDR1 is SGHRS and CDR2 is YFSETQ. Written as DNA, the CDR3 is TGCGCCAGCAGCTTGGACCGGACAGGGTACGAGCAGTACTTC. It yields the protein CASSLDRTGYEQYF.

This clone was observed a handful of times. The rearrangement uses TRBV24-1 and TRBJ1-3, with D unresolved. V was cut by 6 bases and J by 0 bases, with 5 bases left in between. The CDR3 consists of 13 residues. Germline assignment: CDR1 KGHDR and CDR2 SFDVKD. The CDR3 is CATSHGSGNTIYF. The CDR3 DNA follows: TGTGCCACCAGTCACGGCTCTGGAAACACCATATATTTT.

There are a few counts of this clone. V gene TRBV4-2 combines with J gene TRBJ2-2; D not resolved. The CDR3 spans 12 residues. Germline CDR1 reads LGHNA; CDR2 reads YNFKEQ. V was pared by 8 bases and J by 6 bases, with 10 bases between. The DNA of the CDR3 is TGTGCCAGCGGTCGAATATCCGGGGAGCTGTTTTTT. Encoded protein: CASGRISGELFF.

This clone has just a few counts. V is TRBV11-3 and J is TRBJ2-3, with TRBD2 identical over 7 bases. Germline V gene data show CDR1 as SGHNT and CDR2 as YENEEA. The V segment lost 4 bases and the J segment 0 bases; nucleotides outside the gene matches: 4. This CDR3 contains 15 residues. CDR3 sequence: CASSWGGNSTDTQYF. CDR3 coding DNA: TGTGCCAGCAGCTGGGGAGGGAACAGCACAGATACGCAGTATTTT.

The CDR3 DNA reads as TGCGCCAGCAGCCTCATTTTGGGGGGCGCGAACACCGGGGAGCTGTTTTTT. Protein: CASSLILGGANTGELFF. J is TRBJ2-2 and V is TRBV5-1; D is perhaps TRBD1 or TRBD2 (6 bases each). V lost 4 bases and J 0 bases, leaving 16 bases between the germline ends. Germline CDR1 is SGHRS and CDR2 is YFSETQ. The CDR3 contains 17 residues.

The V call is TRBV6-6, the J call TRBJ1-6; D gene uncertain. Germline-derived CDR1 and CDR2 are MNHNY and SVGAGI (reference sequence). The CDR3 covers 11 residues. Trimming left V 3 bases short and J 13 bases short, with 7 bases between. The CDR3 here is CASSYGDPLHF. CDR3 coding DNA: TGTGCCAGCAGTTATGGGGATCCCCTCCACTTT.